The present T cell receptor (beta chain) was sequenced within a study of cytomegalovirus exposure and HLA in healthy donors. As to this clone: Its antigen is not known.

Use of 60 Vbeta and 13 Jbeta primers characterized the PCR. Here immunoSEQ multiplex PCR was the method, and the copy in TCRdb shows in-frame clones only, minus some. Here the sample spans approximately 86,000 clones, 75% to 90% being singletons. Germline V gene data show CDR1 as ENHRY and CDR2 as SYGVKD. The CDR3 has 12 amino acids. The V end lost 10 bases, the J end lost 0 bases, and 9 bases lay between the germline ends. General study points: Some V segments could not be told apart, so they were left out, TRBV6-2 and TRBV6-3 among them.

The TCR comes from a man aged 35 to 55 in good health and CMV-seropositive. The V and J genes are TRBV10-3 and TRBJ2-5; D is unresolved. Source material: PBMCs. CDR3 DNA: TGTGCCACCAGCCGGGACCAAGAGACCCAGTACTTC. It translates to CATSRDQETQYF.